The clone carrying this T cell receptor beta chain was counted many times. TCRdb processed the reads anew with MiXCR; each CDR3 protein has one entry. Among roughly 130,000 distinct CDR3 sequences listed, approximately 9.2% were seen once. This entry is derived from a study of T cell repertoires in cytomegalovirus infection. V lost 1 base, J lost 2 bases, and 15 bases lay in between. The CDR3 has 16 residues. Germline CDR1 reads DFQATT; CDR2 reads SNEGSKA (reference sequence). The chain carries TRBV20-1 and TRBJ1-5; D perhaps matches TRBD1 (6 bases). This receptor was identified in a human donor in good health (CMV status not recorded). Some clones in this sample may be carry-over from other donors' samples. The sequenced sample consisted of PBMCs. CDR3 residues: CSARATGGAGNQPQHF. In DNA form, the CDR3 reads TGCAGTGCTAGAGCTACCGGGGGGGCAGGCAATCAGCCCCAGCATTTT.